In this sample, the clone carrying this T cell receptor (beta chain) turned up a few times. These data originate in a study of identical twins. From the 5' RACE reads, TCRdb called clonotypes with MiXCR, one entry per CDR3 protein. The sample comprises about 890,000 distinct CDR3 sequences, 9% to 15% of which are singletons, and about 1.5% rests with the top ten. Deletions cut 2 bases from V and 5 bases from J, with 13 bases between. Germline assignment: CDR1 DFQATT and CDR2 SNEGSKA (reference sequence). The CDR3 sequence is 15 residues long. These same data were also listed under a study on yellow fever vaccine responses in identical twins.

This sequence originates from a woman between 18 and 29 years old in good health. Sequenced: PBMCs. This sequence joins TRBV20-1 and TRBJ1-6; D is possibly TRBD1 (5 bases). Here the CDR3 DNA reads TGCAGTGCTAGATCCCAGGGTTACAATAATTCACCCCTCCACTTT. Amino acids: CSARSQGYNNSPLHF.